The 15 T cell receptor beta chains below were found in one sample sequenced in a study of cytomegalovirus exposure and HLA in healthy donors. A multiplex PCR was run with 60 Vbeta primers and 13 Jbeta primers. The protocol was immunoSEQ multiplex PCR, while the TCRdb copy is restricted to in-frame clones and leaves out a portion. The sample records 100,000 to 150,000 clones, about 10% being singletons. Sequencing used PBMCs. The origin of the receptors is a woman aged 18-29 years in good health and CMV-seropositive.

This clone was seen a handful of times. The chain is built from TRBV27 and TRBJ1-1; D is ambiguous. CDR1 MNHEY and CDR2 SMNVEV come from the germline V gene (reference sequence). Between the trimmed V and J ends, which lost 0 bases and 1 base, there was a span of 6 bases. This CDR3 comprises 14 residues. CDR3 bases: TGTGCCAGCAGTTTATCGGGCAGGAACACTGAAGCTTTCTTT. Translated, it gives CASSLSGRNTEAFF.

This clone was observed a few times. V and J are TRBV5-1 and TRBJ2-5, with TRBD1 matching over 9 bases. V trimming: 4 bases; J trimming: 5 bases; junction bases outside the gene matches: 9. The CDR3 has 15 amino acids. Germline-derived CDR1 and CDR2 are SGHRS and YFSETQ. CDR3 sequence reads: CASSLRTGTGETQYF. The DNA for the CDR3 is TGCGCCAGCAGCCTCCGGACAGGGACAGGGGAGACCCAGTACTTC.

This clone was observed a handful of times. The chain links TRBV2 to TRBJ2-7; 13 bases fit TRBD2. Germline trimming cut 7 bases from V and 3 bases from J; bases unmatched to any gene: 6. The germline V gene has CDR1 SNHLY and CDR2 FYNNEI. The CDR3 loop spans 15 amino acids. CDR3 protein: CASIKLAGGSYEQYF. CDR3 nucleotide sequence: TGTGCCAGCATTAAACTAGCGGGAGGGAGCTACGAGCAGTACTTC.

The V call is TRBV28, the J call TRBJ2-7; D is ambiguous. CDR1 is MDHEN, CDR2 SYDVKM, per germline. Trimming pared 2 bases from V and 3 bases from J, leaving 11 bases between. This CDR3 spans 14 amino acids. This CDR3 is CASSLQVLSYEQYF. The CDR3 DNA is TGTGCCAGCAGTTTACAGGTATTGAGCTACGAGCAGTACTTC.

This rearrangement joins TRBV19 to TRBJ1-1; D may be TRBD1 (6 bases). V gave up 4 bases and J gave up 5 bases, with 17 bases separating them. Germline CDR1 and CDR2: LNHDA and SQIVND (reference sequence). The CDR3 runs to 15 residues. This chain's CDR3 is CASSTRGGTRTEAFF. For the CDR3, the DNA is TGTGCCAGTAGTACTCGGGGGGGCACAAGGACTGAAGCTTTCTTT.

V and J are TRBV7-9 and TRBJ2-1, with TRBD2 as a possible D gene (5 bases). V lost 1 base, J lost 7 bases, and 11 bases lay in between. Germline V gene lookup returns CDR1 SEHNR and CDR2 FQNEAQ (reference sequence). This CDR3 has 14 amino acids. This chain's CDR3 is CASSLVREGNEQFF. The CDR3 region has the DNA TGTGCCAGCAGCTTAGTCCGAGAGGGTAATGAGCAGTTCTTC.

This clone has more than one count but fewer than ten. This rearrangement joins TRBV6-1 to TRBJ1-3; D gene ambiguous. Germline CDR1 MNHNS, CDR2 SASEGT. The CDR3 loop spans 16 amino acids. With 4 bases removed from V and 1 base from J, the gap between germline ends came to 14 bases. The CDR3, as DNA: TGTGCCAGCAGTGCCCTAGAGTTGTGGTCTGGAAACACCATATATTTT. It yields the protein CASSALELWSGNTIYF.

The CDR3 spells CASSTYDLAGTSAFNEQFF. The DNA for the CDR3 is TGCGCCAGCAGCACCTACGACCTTGCCGGGACTAGCGCCTTCAATGAGCAGTTCTTC. The V gene is TRBV4-1, the J gene TRBJ2-1; 10 positions agree with TRBD2. Germline lookup yields CDR1 MGHRA and CDR2 YSYEKL. The CDR3 runs to 19 residues. V shed 5 bases, J shed 6 bases, and the junction held 19 bases outside the gene matches.

This clone was observed a few times. This chain joins TRBV27 and TRBJ2-2, with D possibly matching TRBD1 (5 bases). V shed 8 bases and J shed 2 bases, with 12 bases lying between them. Germline assignment: CDR1 MNHEY and CDR2 SMNVEV (reference sequence). The CDR3 consists of 14 residues. CDR3 bases: TGTGCCAGCGGAAGACAGAGCAACACCGGGGAGCTGTTTTTT. It is translated as CASGRQSNTGELFF.

The chain is built from TRBV18 and TRBJ2-5; perhaps TRBD1 as D (5 bases). Germline V CDR1 and CDR2: KGHSH, LQKENI. CDR3 length: 13 amino acids. Trimming took off 4 bases at V and 4 bases at J, with 10 bases between the two ends. The CDR3 DNA sequence: TGTGCCAGCTCACGGGGCTCGGGAGAGACCCAGTACTTC. It encodes CASSRGSGETQYF.

This clone was detected only a few times. The chain has TRBV9 and TRBJ1-1, with unresolved D. V lost 0 bases and J 5 bases, leaving 14 bases between the germline ends. The CDR3 loop spans 15 amino acids. CDR1 SGDLS and CDR2 YYNGEE come from the germline V gene. The CDR3 DNA is TGTGCCAGCAGCGTAGGGGAGGGATTCCGGACTGAAGCTTTCTTT. Amino acid sequence: CASSVGEGFRTEAFF.

The chain links TRBV7-9 to TRBJ2-7; tentative D call: TRBD1 (5 bases). Trimming cost V 8 bases and J 3 bases, with 20 bases left between them. CDR3 length: 15 amino acids. Germline CDR1 reads SEHNR; CDR2 reads FQNEAQ (reference sequence). The CDR3 spells CASQIDSSPIYEQYF. CDR3 bases: TGTGCCAGCCAGATAGACAGCTCCCCAATCTACGAGCAGTACTTC.

This clone was seen more than once but under ten times. V is TRBV4-1 and J is TRBJ1-4, with TRBD1 as a possible D gene (6 bases). V gave up 0 bases and J gave up 5 bases, with 10 bases separating them. CDR3 length: 15 amino acids. Germline values: CDR1 MGHRA, CDR2 YSYEKL. The CDR3 here is CASSQEQGPNEKLFF. CDR3 DNA sequence: TGCGCCAGCAGCCAAGAACAGGGACCCAATGAAAAACTGTTTTTT.

The chain has TRBV14 and TRBJ1-1, with a tentative D call TRBD1 (6 bases). Germline V gives CDR1 SGHDN, CDR2 FVKESK. The V end lost 5 bases, the J end lost 2 bases, and 15 bases lay between the germline ends. The CDR3 covers 15 residues. CDR3 coding DNA: TGTGCCAGCAGCTTATTAGAACAGGGTAACACTGAAGCTTTCTTT. It codes for CASSLLEQGNTEAFF.

This chain links TRBV28 with TRBJ2-3, with TRBD1 identical over 8 bases. CDR1 and CDR2 (germline): MDHEN, SYDVKM. J was trimmed by 2 bases and V by 5 bases; bases with no gene match: 6. The CDR3 is 15 amino acids. CDR3 DNA: TGTGCCAGCAGTCCCGAGACAGGGGACACAGATACGCAGTATTTT. Its protein product is CASSPETGDTDTQYF.